This T cell receptor (beta chain) was found in a study of T cells in localized non-small cell lung cancer. This CDR3 has 13 residues. CDR1 GTSNPN and CDR2 SVGIG come from the germline V gene (reference sequence). V gave up 3 bases and J gave up 2 bases, with 8 bases separating them. Using immunoSEQ multiplex PCR, the repertoire was profiled, and TCRdb retains in-frame clones only, with some absent. The repertoire holds 45,000 to 60,000 clones, with about nine tenths as singletons. This sample comprised peripheral blood, obtained before any cancer treatment. The source of this sequence is a woman aged 35 to 70 with stage I lung adenocarcinoma. The rearrangement uses TRBV30 and TRBJ1-3; D ambiguous. The CDR3 DNA follows: TGTGCCTGGAGCTCAGTAGCTGGAAACACCATATATTTT. Translating it yields CAWSSVAGNTIYF.